This T cell receptor beta chain came from a study of blood T cell repertoires in COVID-19. Trimming cost V 6 bases and J 2 bases, with 12 bases left between them. Germline V gene lookup returns CDR1 LNHDA and CDR2 SQIVND (reference sequence). The CDR3 is 14 residues long. Clinical histories supplied by participants themselves formed the basis of cohort assignment. Generated by immunoSEQ multiplex PCR, the TCRdb table keeps only in-frame clones and is missing some. This table holds hundreds of thousands of clones, about 86% found once. The receptor was derived from a woman aged 25 to 39 who had been exposed to COVID-19. Material for sequencing was PBMCs or T cells enriched from blood (not recorded which). The rearrangement joins TRBV19 to TRBJ2-3; D unresolved. This CDR3 reads CASSILVSTDTQYF. The CDR3 bases are TGTGCCAGTAGCATTTTAGTTTCCACAGATACGCAGTATTTT.